Listed here are 17 T cell receptor beta chains from one sample, sequenced in a study of shared clonotypes between healthy human individuals. The protocol was immunoSEQ multiplex PCR, while the TCRdb copy is restricted to in-frame clones and leaves out a portion. The table has some 89,000 clones, 65% to 70% seen once; the top ten hold more than 40%. The sample consisted of memory CD8+ T cells sorted from blood. The subset here: CD45RO+ cells pooled with CCR7-negative TemRA cells. These receptors came from a young man in good health.

With regard to this clone: This specimen includes other DNA sequences encoding the same CDR3. This chain links TRBV9 with TRBJ2-7; D remains unclear. Germline V gene lookup returns CDR1 SGDLS and CDR2 YYNGEE. V lost 0 bases to trimming and J lost 0 bases, with 7 bases between them. The CDR3 has 14 amino acids. The CDR3 loop is CASSVESYSYEQYF. In nucleotides, the CDR3 is TGTGCCAGCAGCGTAGAGAGTTACTCCTACGAGCAGTACTTC.

This clone was seen only a few times. A single base separates this from a much larger clone, so it may be a read error. The chain joins TRBV25-1 to TRBJ2-2, with TRBD1 matching over 9 bases. Trimming removed 4 bases from V and 3 bases from J; junction bases left unmatched: 0. This CDR3 region has 14 residues. Germline-derived CDR1 and CDR2 are MGHDK and SYGVNS. In nucleotides, the CDR3 is TGTGCCAGCAGTGGGACAGGGGACACCGGGGAGCTGTTTTTT. Residues: CASSGTGDTGELFF.

In its sample, this clone was seen once. The CDR3 sequence is CASSQDPSGSPTGELFF. In nucleotides, the CDR3 is TGCGCCAGCAGCCAAGACCCTAGCGGGAGTCCCACCGGGGAGCTGTTTTTT. The chain is built from TRBV4-3 and TRBJ2-2, with 10 bases matching TRBD2. V lost 0 bases, J lost 4 bases, and 5 bases stayed unmatched. Germline CDR1 and CDR2: LGHNA and YSLEER. The CDR3 loop spans 17 amino acids.

This sequence joins TRBV27 and TRBJ2-1; 9 bases are a match to TRBD2. With V trimmed by 6 bases and J by 9 bases, 9 bases remained unmatched. The CDR3 covers 14 residues. The V gene's germline CDR1 is MNHEY and CDR2 SMNVEV (reference sequence). DNA for the CDR3: TGTGCCAGCAGACCGGGACTAGCAACTAGTGAGCAGTTCTTC. Translated: CASRPGLATSEQFF.

The rearrangement links TRBV25-1 to TRBJ2-7; the D is unclear. The V and J ends lost 2 bases and 0 bases respectively, with 14 bases between them. In germline, CDR1 is MGHDK, CDR2 SYGVNS. The CDR3 is 16 amino acids. CDR3 protein: CASSEPANENSYEQYF. The DNA of the CDR3 is TGTGCCAGCAGTGAACCGGCAAACGAAAACTCCTACGAGCAGTACTTC.

This clone was seen ten or more times. The CDR3, as DNA: TGTGCCATCAGTAGGGACAACTACGAGCAGTACTTC. As protein: CAISRDNYEQYF. The chain recombines TRBV10-3 with TRBJ2-7; weak D call: TRBD1 (6 bases). The CDR3 is 12 residues long. From germline, CDR1 is ENHRY and CDR2 SYGVKD. V shed 5 bases and J shed 3 bases, with 8 bases lying between them.

This rearrangement joins TRBV5-1 to TRBJ2-3; a possible D gene is TRBD1 (5 bases). V was cut by 3 bases and J by 1 base, with 12 bases left in between. The length of the CDR3 is 15 residues. CDR1 and CDR2 from the germline V gene are SGHRS and YFSETQ. DNA for the CDR3: TGCGCCAGCAGCTCAGGGATTGCGGGCACAGATACGCAGTATTTT. Residues: CASSSGIAGTDTQYF.

This clone was observed a few times. The chain employs TRBV15 and TRBJ2-6; D possibly matches TRBD1 or TRBD2 (6 bases each). CDR3 length equals 16 residues. V was shortened by 0 bases and J by 4 bases, with 10 bases between the two germline ends. The germline V gene has CDR1 LNHNV and CDR2 YYDKDF (reference sequence). CDR3 amino acids: CATSREGGTGANVLTF. The DNA of the CDR3 is TGTGCCACCAGCAGAGAAGGGGGGACCGGGGCCAACGTCCTGACTTTC.

This chain links TRBV7-9 with TRBJ2-7, with 7 bases fitting TRBD1. This CDR3 region has 15 residues. J was trimmed by 4 bases and V by 4 bases; bases with no gene match: 10. CDR1 is SEHNR, CDR2 FQNEAQ, per germline (reference sequence). CDR3 coding DNA: TGTGCCAGCAGCTCCCAGACAGGGCCACTTTACGAGCAGTACTTC. This sequence encodes CASSSQTGPLYEQYF.

This clone was seen a few times. The rearrangement joins TRBV7-4 to TRBJ2-1; 12 bases line up with TRBD2. The trim removed 5 bases at V and 5 bases at J, leaving 7 bases unmatched. Germline V gene data show CDR1 as SGHVT and CDR2 as SQSDAQ. This CDR3 region has 16 residues. In DNA, the CDR3 is TGTGCCAGCAGCGCAACGGGACTAGCGGGTGACAATGAGCAGTTCTTC. As protein: CASSATGLAGDNEQFF. The full variable domain, completed using reference TRBV7-4 and TRBJ2-1, is GAGVSQSPRYKVAKRGRDVALRCDSISGHVTLYWYRQTLGQGSEVLTYSQSDAQRDKSGRPSGRFSAERPERSVSTLKIQRTEQGDSAVYLCASSATGLAGDNEQFFGPGTRLTVL.

The rearrangement uses TRBV18 and TRBJ2-5, with D perhaps TRBD1 (5 bases). The CDR3 sequence is 15 residues long. Trimming cost V 0 bases and J 5 bases, with 13 bases left between them. CDR1 and CDR2 (germline): KGHSH, LQKENI. DNA for the CDR3: TGTGCCAGCTCACCACCGAGTGGGGCAGAGGAGACCCAGTACTTC. It is translated as CASSPPSGAEETQYF.

This clone was observed a handful of times. The sample has other DNA sequences that encode this CDR3 too. The CDR3, as DNA: TGTGCCAGCAGCTCCGGCCCGAGCTCCTACAATGAGCAGTTCTTC. This translates into CASSSGPSSYNEQFF. The rearrangement joins TRBV7-8 to TRBJ2-1; no reliable D call. This CDR3 spans 15 amino acids. CDR1 and CDR2 from the germline V gene are SGHVS and FQNEAQ. Trimming took off 4 bases at V and 0 bases at J, with 10 bases between the two ends.

The chain carries TRBV25-1 and TRBJ1-4, with 10 bases matching TRBD1. The CDR3 sequence is 16 residues long. V trimming: 3 bases; J trimming: 6 bases; junction bases outside the gene matches: 7. Germline lookup yields CDR1 MGHDK and CDR2 SYGVNS. Written as DNA, the CDR3 is TGTGCCAGCAGTGATCCAGGACAGGGGGGGCATGAAAAACTGTTTTTT. Its translation is CASSDPGQGGHEKLFF.

The rearrangement links TRBV14 to TRBJ2-1; 12 positions agree with TRBD2. The CDR3 runs to 16 residues. Losses at the gene ends were 5 bases for V and 5 bases for J; bases not matched to a gene: 7. The germline gives CDR1 SGHDN, CDR2 FVKESK. The CDR3 DNA follows: TGTGCCAGCAGCGCAACGGGACTAGCGGGTGACAATGAGCAGTTCTTC. As protein: CASSATGLAGDNEQFF. The variable domain in full, completed from reference TRBV14 and TRBJ2-1, reads EAGVTQFPSHSVIEKGQTVTLRCDPISGHDNLYWYRRVMGKEIKFLLHFVKESKQDESGMPNNRFLAERTGGTYSTLKVQPAELEDSGVYFCASSATGLAGDNEQFFGPGTRLTVL.

A word on this clone: With a far larger clone one base away, a read error is the likely cause. The rearrangement links TRBV5-4 to TRBJ2-1; D is perhaps TRBD2 (5 bases). The CDR3 sequence is 14 residues long. The germline V and J ends were trimmed by 7 bases and 0 bases, with 11 bases remaining between them. The germline V gene has CDR1 SGHNT and CDR2 YYREEE (reference sequence). CDR3 sequence (DNA): TGTGCCAGCCGAAGCGGAAGCTCCTACAATGAGCAGTTCTTC. Translated: CASRSGSSYNEQFF.

The chain combines TRBV7-9 with TRBJ2-1; TRBD2 is a possible D gene (6 bases). CDR3 length equals 15 residues. Per germline, CDR1 SEHNR and CDR2 FQNEAQ (reference sequence). The germline V and J ends were trimmed by 4 bases and 5 bases, with 15 bases remaining between them. The CDR3 is CASSYGASANNEQFF. For the CDR3, the DNA is TGTGCCAGCAGCTACGGGGCTAGCGCCAACAATGAGCAGTTCTTC.

This chain uses TRBV6-5 with TRBJ2-1, with D unresolved. CDR3 length: 16 amino acids. In germline, CDR1 is MNHEY, CDR2 SVGAGI. Deletions cut 0 bases from V and 1 base from J, with 10 bases between. CDR3: CASSYSMWLSYNEQFF. Here the CDR3 DNA reads TGTGCCAGCAGTTACTCGATGTGGCTTTCCTACAATGAGCAGTTCTTC.